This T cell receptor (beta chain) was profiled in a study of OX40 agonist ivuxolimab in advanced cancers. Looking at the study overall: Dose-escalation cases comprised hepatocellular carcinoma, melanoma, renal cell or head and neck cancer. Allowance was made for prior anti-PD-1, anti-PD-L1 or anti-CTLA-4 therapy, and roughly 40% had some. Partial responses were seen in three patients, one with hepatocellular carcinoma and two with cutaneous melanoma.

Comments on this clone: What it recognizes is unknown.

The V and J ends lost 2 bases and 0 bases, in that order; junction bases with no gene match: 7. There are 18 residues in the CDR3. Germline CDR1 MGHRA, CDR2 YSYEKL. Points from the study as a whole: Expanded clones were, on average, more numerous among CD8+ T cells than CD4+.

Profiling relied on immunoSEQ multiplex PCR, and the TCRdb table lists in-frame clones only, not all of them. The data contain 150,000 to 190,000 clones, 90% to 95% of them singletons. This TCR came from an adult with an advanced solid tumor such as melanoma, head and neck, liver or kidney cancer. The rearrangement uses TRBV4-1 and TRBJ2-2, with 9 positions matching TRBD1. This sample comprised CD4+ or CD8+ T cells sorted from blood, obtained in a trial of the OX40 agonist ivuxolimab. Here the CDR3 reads CASSQPPGTGSNTGELFF. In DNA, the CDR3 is TGCGCCAGCAGCCAACCCCCCGGGACAGGGTCGAACACCGGGGAGCTGTTTTTT.